The clone carrying this TCR beta chain was found once. The assay was immunoSEQ multiplex PCR, and TCRdb's table has in-frame clones only and misses some. Among about 250,000 clones listed, roughly 88% were seen once. This specimen comes from a study of blood T cell repertoires in COVID-19. Turning to the study itself: PBMCs, B-cell-depleted T cells, or T cells provided the cDNA or gDNA that made up the material.

The junction had 4 bases not matched to a gene; V was cut back by 4 bases and J by 3 bases. Germline CDR1 reads PRHDT; CDR2 reads FYEKMQ (reference sequence). The length of the CDR3 is 15 residues. The sequenced sample was peripheral blood. The TCR was taken from a man older than 75 with acute or convalescent COVID-19. This chain uses TRBV13 with TRBJ2-5; 11 bases are a match to TRBD1. DNA of the CDR3: TGTGCCAGCAGCTCAGGACAGGGGGCAAAAGAGACCCAGTACTTC. It is translated as CASSSGQGAKETQYF.